The 9 T cell receptor beta chains in this list originate from one sample, sequenced in a study of blood T cells in healthy people across ages (dated by TCRdb to between 2015 and 2017). The library was generated by 5' RACE. Sequenced on an Illumina HiSeq 2500. A second PCR of about 6 to 11 cycles was run with a J-beta primer mix and a sample-barcoded 5' primer. TCRdb trimmed the raw reads at Q25, called clones with MiXCR and kept productive beta chains. Entries that share a CDR3 protein sequence are merged under the most common genes and DNA. Counted in this sample were about 1.8 million distinct CDR3 sequences; roughly 52% of them appeared once. The ten biggest clones cover over 2% of the sample. Sequencing input: blood. Receptors were obtained from a woman in her thirties or forties in good health.

The V and J genes are TRBV7-3 and TRBJ1-1, with D possibly TRBD1 on 6 matching bases. V was shortened by 5 bases and J by 2 bases, with 9 bases between the two germline ends. From germline, CDR1 is SGHTA and CDR2 FQGTGA. This CDR3 spans 13 amino acids. The CDR3 reads CASSADSNTEAFF. The CDR3 DNA sequence: TGTGCCAGCAGCGCGGACAGTAACACTGAAGCTTTCTTT.

This sequence joins TRBV7-2 and TRBJ2-1, with 8 bases that match TRBD1. The J call may be incorrect, as the DNA end agrees better with TRBJ2-7. Germline V gene lookup returns CDR1 SGHTA and CDR2 FQGNSA. The CDR3 covers 15 residues. In nucleotides, the CDR3 is TGTGCCAGCAGCTTAGAGGGACAGGCCTACAATGAGCAGTACTTC. Protein product: CASSLEGQAYNEQYF.

The chain is built from TRBV28 and TRBJ2-3; TRBD2 matches at 9 bases. The CDR3 runs 16 residues. The V gene end was trimmed by 2 bases and the J gene end by 3 bases; junction bases not matched to a gene: 6. Germline CDR1 and CDR2: MDHEN and SYDVKM. As DNA, the CDR3 is TGTGCCAGCAGTTTAGGGGCTAGCGGGGTTACAGATACGCAGTATTTT. Encoded protein: CASSLGASGVTDTQYF.

The V and J genes are TRBV20-1 and TRBJ2-1, with a possible D match to TRBD2 (6 bases). The germline V gene has CDR1 DFQATT and CDR2 SNEGSKA (reference sequence). V gave up 5 bases and J gave up 4 bases, with 12 bases separating them. There are 13 residues in the CDR3. The CDR3 nucleotides are TGCAGTGCTCGCCGGGACTTTTACAATGAGCAGTTCTTC. Its protein is CSARRDFYNEQFF.

The chain links TRBV20-1 to TRBJ2-1, with 12 positions matching TRBD2. This CDR3 is built from 17 residues. Germline assignment: CDR1 DFQATT and CDR2 SNEGSKA (reference sequence). Trimming removed 6 bases from V and 5 bases from J; junction bases left unmatched: 14. CDR3 protein: CSAPWRSTSGGNNEQFF. CDR3 DNA sequence: TGCAGTGCCCCGTGGAGGTCGACTAGCGGGGGAAACAATGAGCAGTTCTTC.

CDR3 residues: CASSLGTGVQERYF. DNA for the CDR3: TGTGCCAGCAGTTTAGGAACAGGGGTACAGGAGCGGTACTTC. V is TRBV6-2 or TRBV6-3 and J is TRBJ2-5; TRBD1 matches 7 bases. Germline V gives CDR1 MNHEY, CDR2 SVGEGT. The CDR3 has 14 residues. J gave up 13 bases and V 4 bases, and 15 bases lay outside the gene matches.

The chain joins TRBV6-5 to TRBJ2-3; 9 nucleotides line up with TRBD2. From germline, CDR1 is MNHEY and CDR2 SVGAGI. The CDR3 has 18 residues. With 2 bases clipped from V and 0 bases from J, the junction kept 9 bases outside the gene matches. CDR3 sequence: CASSYVASGDFSTDTQYF. The CDR3 DNA is TGTGCCAGCAGTTACGTGGCTAGCGGGGACTTTAGCACAGATACGCAGTATTTT.

The genes are TRBV20-1 and TRBJ2-7; maybe TRBD1 (6 bases). The DNA end is a closer match to TRBJ2-5, so the J assignment may be wrong. The germline CDR1 and CDR2 sequences are DFQATT and SNEGSKA (reference sequence). CDR3 length: 14 amino acids. CDR3 region: CSARVQGQGETQYF. CDR3 DNA sequence: TGCAGTGCTAGAGTGCAGGGGCAAGGAGAGACCCAGTACTTC.

The chain has TRBV20-1 and TRBJ2-3, with D unclear. Trimming stripped 7 bases from V and 2 bases from J, with 13 bases between. This CDR3 spans 13 amino acids. CDR1 and CDR2 (germline): DFQATT, SNEGSKA (reference sequence). The CDR3 spells CSVRVLNTDTQYF. In DNA form, the CDR3 reads TGCAGTGTGAGAGTTTTAAACACAGATACGCAGTATTTT.